This entry features one T cell receptor beta chain sequence. This table comes from immunoSEQ multiplex PCR, and its TCRdb copy is limited to in-frame clones, with some not included. The table has 150,000 to 200,000 clones, more than 70% seen once. This CDR3 has 17 amino acids. The V end was cut by 0 bases, the J end by 2 bases, with 17 bases between. CDR1 is SGHRS and CDR2 is YFSETQ in the germline V gene. This entry is derived from a study of cytomegalovirus exposure and HLA in healthy donors. The source material was PBMCs. This receptor was identified in a woman aged 18-30 years in good health and CMV-seronegative. The V call is TRBV5-1, the J call TRBJ2-5, with D possibly being TRBD2 (6 bases). CDR3 sequence: CASSLARRDPSQETQYF. The CDR3, as DNA: TGCGCCAGCAGCTTGGCGAGGCGGGACCCAAGTCAAGAGACCCAGTACTTC.